These 30 T cell receptor beta chains originate from one sample sequenced in a study of PD-L1 blockade in urothelial cancer (dated by TCRdb to about 2017). Library method: the immunoSEQ multiplex PCR assay. In its TCRdb copy, this immuneACCESS table keeps in-frame sequences only and misses some clones. Where compared with another copy, unresolved V genes explain less than half of these, and the others have no known cause. The sample contains tens of thousands of clones, 85% to 90% of them found a single time. The ten largest clones represent less than 3.5% of the sample. The material was PBMCs, obtained around atezolizumab (anti-PD-L1) treatment. Source of these receptors: a man aged 45-65 years with urothelial cancer.

The J gene is TRBJ1-5, the V gene TRBV28, with a tentative D call TRBD1 (5 bases). Germline CDR1 is MDHEN and CDR2 is SYDVKM. The CDR3 loop spans 14 amino acids. Trimming stripped 6 bases from V and 3 bases from J, with 12 bases between. The CDR3 bases are TGTGCCAGCAGGCAGGGATCGGTCAATCAGCCCCAGCATTTT. Its protein product is CASRQGSVNQPQHF.

The chain has TRBV9 and TRBJ1-2, with D possibly matching TRBD1 (5 bases). Germline lookup yields CDR1 SGDLS and CDR2 YYNGEE. V lost 1 base and J 4 bases, leaving 8 bases between the germline ends. CDR3 length: 13 residues. CDR3 bases: TGTGCCAGCAGCGTAATGCAGGGCTATGGCTACACCTTC. The encoded protein is CASSVMQGYGYTF.

The chain links TRBV7-8 to TRBJ2-7; 10 bases match TRBD1. J lost 5 bases, V lost 5 bases, and 6 bases had no gene match. The germline CDR1 and CDR2 sequences are SGHVS and FQNEAQ. The CDR3 is 14 residues long. CDR3 residues: CASSHSGTGDEQYF. CDR3 DNA: TGTGCCAGCAGCCACTCCGGGACAGGGGACGAGCAGTACTTC.

The CDR3, as DNA: TGTGCCAGCAGCTGGAGCGGGAGCTACAATGAGCAGTTCTTC. Translated, it gives CASSWSGSYNEQFF. The chain has TRBV5-4 and TRBJ2-1, with 8 bases matching TRBD2. From germline, CDR1 is SGHNT and CDR2 YYREEE (reference sequence). Unmatched junction bases numbered 2, after V lost 3 bases and J lost 3 bases. The CDR3 has 14 residues. Supplemented by reference TRBV5-4 and TRBJ2-1, the full variable domain reads ETGVTQSPTHLIKTRGQQVTLRCSSQSGHNTVSWYQQALGQGPQFIFQYYREEENGRGNFPPRFSGLQFPNYSSELNVNALELDDSALYLCASSWSGSYNEQFFGPGTRLTVL.

This chain joins TRBV4-2 and TRBJ2-4, with 10 bases that match TRBD1. The germline V gene encodes CDR1 LGHNA and CDR2 YNFKEQ. V trimming: 0 bases; J trimming: 9 bases; junction bases outside the gene matches: 8. The CDR3 is made up of 16 amino acids. The CDR3 coding sequence is TGTGCCAGCAGCCAAGAGCTAGTCGGGACAGGGGTCATTCAGTACTTC. Protein: CASSQELVGTGVIQYF.

The chain uses TRBV7-4 and TRBJ1-5; 10 nucleotides line up with TRBD1. The CDR3 runs to 14 residues. Per germline, CDR1 SGHVT and CDR2 SQSDAQ. With V trimmed by 3 bases and J by 5 bases, 1 base remained unmatched. In DNA, the CDR3 is TGTGCCAGCAGCTTCGGGACAGGGGATCAGCCCCAGCATTTT. Translating gives CASSFGTGDQPQHF. The variable domain in full, completed from reference TRBV7-4 and TRBJ1-5, reads GAGVSQSPRYKVAKRGRDVALRCDSISGHVTLYWYRQTLGQGSEVLTYSQSDAQRDKSGRPSGRFSAERPERSVSTLKIQRTEQGDSAVYLCASSFGTGDQPQHFGDGTRLSIL.

As to this clone: Other DNA sequences from this sample encode an identical CDR3 as well. The V and J genes are TRBV6-5 and TRBJ2-1, with D perhaps matching TRBD2 (5 bases). Germline V gives CDR1 MNHEY, CDR2 SVGAGI. With 5 bases removed from V and 7 bases from J, the gap between germline ends came to 15 bases. This CDR3 comprises 14 residues. Here the CDR3 DNA reads TGTGCCAGCAGTATAGGATTAGCGAGGAATGAGCAGTTCTTC. It is translated as CASSIGLARNEQFF.

The V call is TRBV9, the J call TRBJ2-7; tentative D call: TRBD2 (6 bases). Germline CDR1 and CDR2: SGDLS and YYNGEE. This CDR3 has 14 amino acids. V lost 0 bases and J lost 2, with 9 bases in between. CDR3 amino acids: CASSVVDYPYEQYF. Written as DNA, the CDR3 is TGTGCCAGCAGCGTAGTGGACTACCCCTACGAGCAGTACTTC.

CDR3 in DNA: TGCAGCGAGAGGGACATTCACAATGAGCAGTTCTTC. Translation gives CSERDIHNEQFF. This chain joins TRBV29-1 and TRBJ2-1; D perhaps matches TRBD1 (6 bases). The V gene lost 7 bases and the J gene lost 5 bases, with 12 bases spanning the gap. The CDR3 is 12 amino acids. Germline V gives CDR1 SQVTM, CDR2 ANQGSEA.

This chain uses TRBV2 with TRBJ1-4, with D perhaps TRBD1 (6 bases). Germline V gene sequence: CDR1 SNHLY, CDR2 FYNNEI. CDR3 length equals 14 residues. V gave up 5 bases and J gave up 7 bases, with 14 bases separating them. CDR3 bases: TGTGCCAGCAGTCTAAACAGGGAGGGTGAAAAACTGTTTTTT. Translated, it gives CASSLNREGEKLFF.

This clone turned up a few times. J is TRBJ2-7 and V is TRBV7-2; the match to TRBD2 covers 7 bases. J was trimmed by 5 bases and V by 1 base; bases with no gene match: 8. The CDR3 covers 15 residues. Per germline, CDR1 SGHTA and CDR2 FQGNSA. The CDR3 bases are TGTGCCAGCAGCTTAGTAGCCGGGAGGTCCGACGAGCAGTACTTC. The encoded protein is CASSLVAGRSDEQYF.

The chain links TRBV10-2 to TRBJ1-5; D is unresolved. CDR3 length: 13 residues. Trimming took off 6 bases at V and 2 bases at J, with 8 bases between the two ends. Germline V lookup: CDR1 WSHSY, CDR2 SAAADI. The CDR3 here is CASRDRGNQPQHF. The CDR3, as DNA: TGCGCCAGCAGAGACCGGGGCAATCAGCCCCAGCATTTT.

CDR3 bases: TGTGCCAGCTCACCACGGGGGAATAGCGGGAGGGGAAGAAACGAGCAGTACTTC. Protein sequence: CASSPRGNSGRGRNEQYF. The rearrangement joins TRBV18 to TRBJ2-7; 11 nucleotides line up with TRBD2. From germline, CDR1 is KGHSH and CDR2 LQKENI. The CDR3 is 18 amino acids. Germline trimming cut 1 base from V and 5 bases from J; bases unmatched to any gene: 13.

The genes are TRBV28 and TRBJ1-4; D gene unclear. CDR1 is MDHEN and CDR2 is SYDVKM in the germline V gene. There are 15 residues in the CDR3. V lost 6 bases to trimming and J lost 5 bases, with 16 bases between them. CDR3 protein: CASRGYEGDNEKLFF. In DNA form, the CDR3 reads TGTGCCAGCAGAGGGTATGAGGGAGACAATGAAAAACTGTTTTTT.

The chain uses TRBV14 and TRBJ2-7; possible D gene TRBD2, 5 bases. The CDR3 runs to 15 residues. Germline CDR1 is SGHDN and CDR2 is FVKESK. V lost 0 bases and J lost 3, with 12 bases in between. DNA of the CDR3: TGTGCCAGCAGCCAAGATAGCGTAACCTACTACGAGCAGTACTTC. It codes for CASSQDSVTYYEQYF.

This sequence joins TRBV13 and TRBJ2-3, with 10 bases fitting TRBD1. CDR3 size: 15 residues. The V gene's germline CDR1 is PRHDT and CDR2 FYEKMQ (reference sequence). V shed 5 bases, J shed 5 bases, and the junction held 7 bases outside the gene matches. The CDR3: CASSLDRGRIDTQYF. The CDR3 DNA sequence: TGTGCCAGCAGCCTGGACAGGGGGAGAATAGATACGCAGTATTTT.

The gene calls are TRBV5-1 and TRBJ2-7; the match to TRBD2 covers 10 bases. CDR1 is SGHRS and CDR2 is YFSETQ in the germline V gene. CDR3 size: 17 residues. V lost 0 bases and J lost 0; bases outside the gene matches: 6. The CDR3 loop reads CASSLATSGAVSYEQYF. Here the CDR3 DNA reads TGCGCCAGCAGCTTGGCCACTAGCGGGGCCGTCTCCTACGAGCAGTACTTC.

The rearrangement joins TRBV7-8 to TRBJ2-1; D uncertain. V lost 0 bases to trimming and J lost 13 bases, with 13 bases between them. This CDR3 has 13 amino acids. The germline CDR1 and CDR2 sequences are SGHVS and FQNEAQ. The CDR3 region is CASSLAPDTAQFF. As DNA, the CDR3 is TGTGCCAGCAGCTTAGCGCCGGATACAGCCCAGTTCTTC.

The chain employs TRBV7-2 and TRBJ1-4; possible D gene TRBD1, 5 bases. Germline V lookup: CDR1 SGHTA, CDR2 FQGNSA. The CDR3 spans 13 residues. Trimming removed 5 bases at V and 10 bases at J, with 14 bases between. CDR3 sequence reads: CASSAGIGGKLFF. CDR3 bases: TGTGCCAGCAGCGCAGGGATCGGGGGAAAACTGTTTTTT.

The J gene is TRBJ1-2, the V gene TRBV15; no definite D call. Looked up from germline, CDR1 is LNHNV and CDR2 is YYDKDF (reference sequence). V lost 1 base and J lost 6, with 12 bases in between. The CDR3 contains 14 residues. The CDR3 here is CATSRGREYDGYTF. CDR3 in DNA: TGTGCCACCAGCAGAGGAAGGGAGTACGATGGCTACACCTTC.

The CDR3 loop reads CASSLRGSGRAPGELFF. The CDR3 DNA is TGCGCCAGCAGCCTCCGGGGGAGCGGGAGGGCGCCCGGGGAGCTGTTTTTT. The V gene is TRBV5-1, the J gene TRBJ2-2; 10 bases fit TRBD2. V dropped 4 bases and J dropped 6; count of bases not matched to a gene: 12. The CDR3 has 17 amino acids. CDR1 is SGHRS, CDR2 YFSETQ, per germline.

The rearrangement joins TRBV10-1 to TRBJ2-5, with TRBD2 matching 9 bases. The trim removed 4 bases at V and 5 bases at J, leaving 5 bases unmatched. Per the germline V gene, CDR1 is WNHNN and CDR2 is SYGVQD (reference sequence). The CDR3 is 14 residues long. The CDR3 sequence: CASSASGRRETQYF. DNA for the CDR3: TGCGCCAGCAGTGCCAGCGGGAGGAGGGAGACCCAGTACTTC.

This sequence joins TRBV2 and TRBJ1-1; the match to TRBD1 covers 9 bases. Per germline, CDR1 SNHLY and CDR2 FYNNEI. The V segment lost 7 bases and the J segment 4 bases; nucleotides outside the gene matches: 7. The CDR3 contains 14 residues. The CDR3 DNA is TGTGCCAGCACCGACCGGACAGGGGTCACTGAAGCTTTCTTT. This translates into CASTDRTGVTEAFF. Based on the CDR3 plus reference TRBV2 and TRBJ1-1, the full variable domain is EPEVTQTPSHQVTQMGQEVILRCVPISNHLYFYWYRQILGQKVEFLVSFYNNEISEKSEIFDDQFSVERPDGSNFTLKIRSTKLEDSAMYFCASTDRTGVTEAFFGQGTRLTVV.

The J gene is TRBJ1-4, the V gene TRBV5-3; 7 nucleotides align to TRBD1. TRBV5-3 is an ORF for which the function is uncertain. V dropped 4 bases and J dropped 8; count of bases not matched to a gene: 14. CDR3 size: 16 residues. Here the CDR3 reads CARSVARTGYNEKLFF. The CDR3 nucleotides read TGTGCCAGAAGCGTGGCCCGGACAGGCTATAACGAAAAACTGTTTTTT.

This rearrangement joins TRBV6-5 to TRBJ1-4, with D maybe TRBD1 (5 bases). CDR1 is MNHEY and CDR2 is SVGAGI in the germline V gene. The CDR3 sequence is 15 residues long. V lost 0 bases, J lost 10 bases, and 15 bases lay in between. CDR3: CASSYSTSGQGKLFF. CDR3 DNA: TGTGCCAGCAGTTACTCGACGTCAGGGCAGGGAAAACTGTTTTTT.

The rearrangement links TRBV6-1 to TRBJ1-4; possible D gene TRBD1, 5 bases. Germline CDR1 and CDR2: MNHNS and SASEGT. V shed 4 bases and J shed 1 base, with 13 bases lying between them. This CDR3 comprises 16 residues. CDR3 region: CASSALRGGTNEKLFF. Written as DNA, the CDR3 is TGTGCCAGCAGTGCTCTGAGGGGAGGAACTAATGAAAAACTGTTTTTT.

This chain's CDR3 is CASVRAGAGGYTF. CDR3 DNA: TGTGCCAGCGTTAGGGCTGGGGCTGGGGGCTACACCTTC. The chain joins TRBV28 to TRBJ1-2; the D gene is possibly TRBD1 (5 bases). The CDR3 is made up of 13 amino acids. The V gene's germline CDR1 is MDHEN and CDR2 SYDVKM. V dropped 8 bases and J dropped 8 bases, with 18 bases sitting between them.

J is TRBJ2-1 and V is TRBV7-8, with D tentatively TRBD2 (5 bases). The ends were cut back, 5 bases at V and 0 bases at J, with 8 bases in the middle. This CDR3 is 14 amino acids long. Germline V lookup: CDR1 SGHVS, CDR2 FQNEAQ. CDR3 residues: CASSRGISYNEQFF. CDR3 nucleotides: TGTGCCAGCAGCCGAGGGATCTCCTACAATGAGCAGTTCTTC.

V gene TRBV15 combines with J gene TRBJ1-1; TRBD1 aligns across 8 bases. Germline V lookup: CDR1 LNHNV, CDR2 YYDKDF (reference sequence). V lost 2 bases to trimming and J lost 7 bases; unmatched junction nucleotides: 12. The CDR3 extends over 16 amino acids. The CDR3 nucleotides are TGTGCCACCAGCAGATCCAGAGGACAGGGCGCTAATGAAGCTTTCTTT. Residues: CATSRSRGQGANEAFF.

In this sample, this clone turned up once. CDR3 sequence: CASSPREGGYRSPLHF. CDR3 sequence (DNA): TGTGCCAGCAGCCCAAGGGAAGGAGGATATCGCTCACCCCTCCACTTT. This sequence joins TRBV13 and TRBJ1-6; D remains unclear. The CDR3 totals 16 residues. The V end was cut by 5 bases, the J end by 10 bases, with 21 bases between. CDR1 PRHDT and CDR2 FYEKMQ come from the germline V gene (reference sequence).